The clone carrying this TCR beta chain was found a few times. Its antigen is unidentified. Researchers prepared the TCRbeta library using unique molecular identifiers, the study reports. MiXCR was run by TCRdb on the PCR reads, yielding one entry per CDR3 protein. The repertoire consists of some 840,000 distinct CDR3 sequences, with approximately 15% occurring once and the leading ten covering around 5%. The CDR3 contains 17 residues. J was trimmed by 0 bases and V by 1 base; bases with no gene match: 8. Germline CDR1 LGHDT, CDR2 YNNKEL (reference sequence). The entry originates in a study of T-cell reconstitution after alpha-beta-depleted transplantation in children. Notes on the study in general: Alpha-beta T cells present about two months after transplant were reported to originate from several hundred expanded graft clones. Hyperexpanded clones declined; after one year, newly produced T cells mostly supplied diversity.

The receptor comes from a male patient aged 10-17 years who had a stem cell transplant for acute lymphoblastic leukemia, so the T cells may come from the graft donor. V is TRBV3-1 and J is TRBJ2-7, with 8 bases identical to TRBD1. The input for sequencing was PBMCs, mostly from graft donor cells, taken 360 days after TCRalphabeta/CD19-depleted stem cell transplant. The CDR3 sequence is CASSQAKTGVSSYEQYF. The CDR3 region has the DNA TGTGCCAGCAGCCAAGCCAAGACAGGGGTTAGCTCCTACGAGCAGTACTTC.